The rows below give T cell receptor beta chains drawn from one sample of a study of CD8 T cells in ankylosing spondylitis. TCRdb processed the 5' RACE reads anew with MiXCR; each CDR3 protein has one entry. The table records about 340,000 distinct CDR3 sequences, 7.5% to 9% of them present only once. Specimen: blood, either unsorted or a sorted T cell fraction (not recorded which). These receptors were obtained from a male donor with ankylosing spondylitis. Both conserved end residues are part of each CDR3. A D gene is named only where the DNA matches it firmly. The size of a clone is reported for some rows only, either as once, few or many, or as a class for expanded clones.

D: .; J: TRBJ1-5; V: TRBV28; size: .; DNA: TGTGCCAGCAGTGCAGGGCCCAATCAGCCCCAGCATTTT; CDR3: CASSAGPNQPQHF
D: .; J: TRBJ2-5; V: TRBV19; size: .; DNA: TGTGCCAGTAGTAGGGACAACCAAGAGACCCAGTACTTC; CDR3: CASSRDNQETQYF
D: .; J: TRBJ1-4; V: TRBV6-1; size: few; DNA: TGTGCCAGCAAGGAACTGGGGGTAAATGAAAAACTGTTTTTT; CDR3: CASKELGVNEKLFF
D: .; J: TRBJ1-3; V: TRBV5-1; size: many; DNA: TGCGCCAGCAGCTTGGAGAATCCAGGGGAGAACACCATATATTTT; CDR3: CASSLENPGENTIYF
D: TRBD1; J: TRBJ2-7; V: TRBV9; size: few; DNA: TGTGCCAGCAGCCCATACCCGACCCCGGGACAGGAAACCTACGAGCAGTACTTC; CDR3: CASSPYPTPGQETYEQYF
D: .; J: TRBJ2-1; V: TRBV10-3; size: .; DNA: TGTGCCATCAGTGAGTGGGGCAACAGGGAAGGTGAGCAGTTCTTC; CDR3: CAISEWGNREGEQFF
D: .; J: TRBJ2-7; V: TRBV12-3/TRBV12-4; size: few; DNA: TGTGCCAGCAGCAGGGGAGTTAGAACCTACGAGCAGTACTTC; CDR3: CASSRGVRTYEQYF
D: TRBD2; J: TRBJ2-5; V: TRBV5-5; size: few; DNA: TGTGCCAGCAGCTTGGCCAGTTCTAGCGGGAGCGGAGAGACCCAGTACTTC; CDR3: CASSLASSSGSGETQYF
D: TRBD1; J: TRBJ1-1; V: TRBV7-6; size: many; DNA: TGTGCCAGCAGCTTAACACAGGGGGCCAGGACTGAAGCTTTCTTT; CDR3: CASSLTQGARTEAFF
D: TRBD2; J: TRBJ2-5; V: TRBV28; size: .; DNA: TGTGCCAGCAGTTCGGGGCCTAAACTCGGACTAGCGTTACAAGAGACCCAGTACTTC; CDR3: CASSSGPKLGLALQETQYF
D: .; J: TRBJ2-2; V: TRBV2; size: .; DNA: TGTGCCAGCAGTGAAAAAACAGTGAACACCGGGGAGCTGTTTTTT; CDR3: CASSEKTVNTGELFF
D: TRBD1; J: TRBJ1-1; V: TRBV19; size: .; DNA: TGTGCCAGTACCCAAAGGGGGCCCACTGAAGCTTTCTTT; CDR3: CASTQRGPTEAFF
D: .; J: TRBJ2-7; V: TRBV5-6; size: few; DNA: TGTGCCAGCAGCTTCGGACTGAAACCCTACGAGCAGTACTTC; CDR3: CASSFGLKPYEQYF
D: .; J: TRBJ1-2; V: TRBV20-1; size: .; DNA: TGCAGTGCTAGGTCTGCCGAATATGGCTACACCTTC; CDR3: CSARSAEYGYTF
D: .; J: TRBJ2-5; V: TRBV6-1; size: .; DNA: TGTGCCAGCAGTACGACACTAAGTGCGACCCAGTACTTC; CDR3: CASSTTLSATQYF
D: .; J: TRBJ2-7; V: TRBV29-1; size: few; DNA: TGCAGCGTTGAAGTTGGATCCAGGGAGCAGTACTTC; CDR3: CSVEVGSREQYF
D: .; J: TRBJ2-3; V: TRBV15; size: .; DNA: TGTGCCACCAGTCCCCGGTTGCAGGGCGGCACAGATACGCAGTATTTT; CDR3: CATSPRLQGGTDTQYF
D: TRBD2; J: TRBJ2-5; V: TRBV12-3/TRBV12-4; size: .; DNA: TGTGCCAGCGGAATCGGACTAGCGGTAAACCCAGAGACCCAGTACTTC; CDR3: CASGIGLAVNPETQYF
D: TRBD2; J: TRBJ2-2; V: TRBV11-2; size: few; DNA: TGTGCCAGCAGCCCCGGGACTAGATCCACCGGGGAGCTGTTTTTT; CDR3: CASSPGTRSTGELFF
D: .; J: TRBJ2-2; V: TRBV5-1; size: few; DNA: TGCGCCAGCAGCCTGAATATAGGTGCAGGGTCGACCGGCGGTGCCGGGGAGCTGTTTTTT; CDR3: CASSLNIGAGSTGGAGELFF
D: TRBD2; J: TRBJ2-1; V: TRBV11-1; size: .; DNA: TGTGCCAGCAGCTTATTCGGACAGGGACGGACTAGCGGGAGCAATGAGCAGTTCTTC; CDR3: CASSLFGQGRTSGSNEQFF
D: TRBD1; J: TRBJ2-2; V: TRBV19; size: few; DNA: TGTGCCAGTAGTACACAGGGGACCACCGGGGAGCTGTTTTTT; CDR3: CASSTQGTTGELFF
D: TRBD2; J: TRBJ2-1; V: TRBV12-3/TRBV12-4; size: .; DNA: TGTGCCAGCAGCTTCGGACTAGCGGGATATTACAATGAGCAGTTCTTC; CDR3: CASSFGLAGYYNEQFF
D: TRBD2; J: TRBJ2-1; V: TRBV24-1; size: few; DNA: TGTGCCAATTCCGTTGTTTGCGGGAGTGTAAGGAATGAGCAGTTCTTC; CDR3: CANSVVCGSVRNEQFF
D: TRBD1; J: TRBJ1-1; V: TRBV20-1; size: few; DNA: TGCAGTGCTCAGACAGGGCTGAACACTGAAGCTTTCTTT; CDR3: CSAQTGLNTEAFF
D: TRBD1; J: TRBJ2-7; V: TRBV27; size: few; DNA: TGTGCCAGCAGTTTCAGGACAGGGTCGCACGAGCAGTACTTC; CDR3: CASSFRTGSHEQYF
D: TRBD1; J: TRBJ1-3; V: TRBV20-1; size: many; DNA: TGCAGTGCTAGTAACAGGGGGCATTATGGAAACACCATATATTTT; CDR3: CSASNRGHYGNTIYF
D: TRBD1; J: TRBJ2-3; V: TRBV7-3; size: few; DNA: TGTGCCAGCAGCCGGGACAGCTACACAGATACGCAGTATTTT; CDR3: CASSRDSYTDTQYF
D: .; J: TRBJ2-1; V: TRBV12-3/TRBV12-4; size: many; DNA: TGTGCCAGCAGTCAGGGTCAACAGTTCTTC; CDR3: CASSQGQQFF
D: .; J: TRBJ2-7; V: TRBV4-2; size: .; DNA: TGTGCCAGCAGCCAAGGGGTGGCGGTTCGAGCCTACGAGCAGTACTTC; CDR3: CASSQGVAVRAYEQYF
D: TRBD2; J: TRBJ2-1; V: TRBV27; size: few; DNA: TGTGCCAGCCGCTCGCGGCTCCCTAGTTGGCCGGGAGGGCCCTATGAGCAGTTCTTC; CDR3: CASRSRLPSWPGGPYEQFF
D: .; J: TRBJ2-7; V: TRBV29-1; size: many; DNA: TGCAGCGTTGTGGAGGGCCGGGGGCCCCTTTCCTACGAGCAGTACTTC; CDR3: CSVVEGRGPLSYEQYF
D: .; J: TRBJ2-7; V: TRBV28; size: many; DNA: TGTGCCAGCAGTCCGAACGCCTACGAGCAGTACTTC; CDR3: CASSPNAYEQYF
D: TRBD1; J: TRBJ2-7; V: TRBV18; size: few; DNA: TGTGCCAGCTCACCTAGCTTCCCGGGACAGGGGGCCTACGAGCAGTACTTC; CDR3: CASSPSFPGQGAYEQYF
D: .; J: TRBJ2-4; V: TRBV7-8; size: few; DNA: TGTGCCAGCAGCTTAAATTTCAGTACGTTCCTTCAGTACTTC; CDR3: CASSLNFSTFLQYF
D: .; J: TRBJ2-3; V: TRBV12-3/TRBV12-4; size: many; DNA: TGTGCCAGCAGTTTAACCGGAGCTAGCACAGATACGCAGTATTTT; CDR3: CASSLTGASTDTQYF
D: TRBD1; J: TRBJ1-3; V: TRBV5-1; size: .; DNA: TGCGCCAGCAGCTTGGAAGGACAGGCGATCTCTGGAAACACCATATATTTT; CDR3: CASSLEGQAISGNTIYF
D: TRBD2; J: TRBJ2-7; V: TRBV10-3; size: .; DNA: TGTGCCATCAGTGAGCCGACTAGCTGGTCCTACGAGCAGTACTTC; CDR3: CAISEPTSWSYEQYF
D: TRBD2; J: TRBJ2-3; V: TRBV4-3; size: many; DNA: TGCGCCAGCAGCCAAGATGCCGCGGGAGCCGCAGATACGCAGTATTTT; CDR3: CASSQDAAGAADTQYF
D: TRBD1; J: TRBJ2-1; V: TRBV2; size: .; DNA: TGTGCCAGCAGACCCGGGACAGGGCTTAGCTCCTACAATGAGCAGTTCTTC; CDR3: CASRPGTGLSSYNEQFF